The 30 T cell receptor beta chains presented below share a single source sample, sequenced in a study of blood T cells in healthy people across ages. The authors ran a second PCR of roughly 6 to 11 cycles using a sample-barcoded 5' primer and a J-beta primer mix. In TCRdb, the 5' RACE reads were re-called with MiXCR into one record per CDR3 protein. The sample records over 1,500,000 distinct CDR3 sequences, around 42% being singletons. The sequencing sample was made of blood. These receptors all stem from a human donor in good health.

This clonotype was seen only a few times. This rearrangement joins TRBV6-2 or TRBV6-3 to TRBJ2-6; TRBD1 might be the D (6 bases). Per germline, CDR1 MNHEY and CDR2 SVGEGT. With 6 bases removed from V and 0 bases from J, the gap between germline ends came to 12 bases. The CDR3 contains 16 residues. The CDR3 region has the DNA TGTGCCAGCAGCCCCGACAGGCACTCTGGGGCCAACGTCCTGACTTTC. Residues: CASSPDRHSGANVLTF.

The V gene is TRBV20-1, the J gene TRBJ1-2, with D possibly matching TRBD1 (6 bases). Germline-derived CDR1 and CDR2 are DFQATT and SNEGSKA (reference sequence). This CDR3 spans 11 amino acids. Trimming took 6 bases from V and 8 from J, leaving 13 bases between them. In nucleotides, the CDR3 is TGCAGTGCGGGGACACGTCGGGGCTACACCTTC. Protein: CSAGTRRGYTF.

This clonotype occurred many times. The chain links TRBV7-2 to TRBJ2-3; D not resolved. There are 16 residues in the CDR3. Germline CDR1 is SGHTA and CDR2 is FQGNSA. Trimming left V 2 bases short and J 0 bases short, with 12 bases between. As DNA, the CDR3 is TGTGCCAGCAGCTTATTTGGCACCACTAGCACAGATACGCAGTATTTT. Amino acid sequence: CASSLFGTTSTDTQYF.

The chain combines TRBV7-8 with TRBJ1-1, with D perhaps matching TRBD1 (6 bases). CDR1 and CDR2 from the germline V gene are SGHVS and FQNEAQ. The CDR3 totals 14 residues. V was trimmed by 0 bases and J by 6 bases, leaving 11 bases between them. In nucleotides, the CDR3 is TGTGCCAGCAGCTTAGCGGTGAAGGGGGCTGAAGCTTTCTTT. Amino acids: CASSLAVKGAEAFF.

The CDR3 region has the DNA TGTGCCAGCCAGGGGGCTGAATCCTACGAGCAGTTCTTC. Translated: CASQGAESYEQFF. J is TRBJ2-1 and V is TRBV3-1; 8 bases align to TRBD1. Per germline, CDR1 LGHDT and CDR2 YNNKEL (reference sequence). The CDR3 loop spans 13 amino acids. V lost 8 bases, J lost 10 bases, and 10 bases stayed unmatched.

This chain connects TRBV5-1 to TRBJ2-1; a weak D match, TRBD2 (6 bases). V was trimmed by 4 bases and J by 5 bases, leaving 10 bases between them. Germline CDR1 SGHRS, CDR2 YFSETQ. The CDR3 spans 13 residues. The CDR3 protein is CASSGGMDNEQFF. CDR3 nucleotide sequence: TGCGCCAGCAGCGGGGGGATGGACAATGAGCAGTTCTTC. Full variable domain (outside the CDR3, taken from reference TRBV5-1 and TRBJ2-1): KAGVTQTPRYLIKTRGQQVTLSCSPISGHRSVSWYQQTPGQGLQFLFEYFSETQRNKGNFPGRFSGRQFSNSRSEMNVSTLELGDSALYLCASSGGMDNEQFFGPGTRLTVL.

This clonotype is a singleton in its sample. The junction does not match germline at one end; this may be a read error. The chain recombines TRBV7-3 with TRBJ2-1, with 12 nucleotides matching TRBD2. CDR1 SGHTA and CDR2 FQGTGA come from the germline V gene. The CDR3 totals 18 residues. The CDR3 reads CTSSLRGWTSGADNGQFF. As DNA, the CDR3 is TGTACCAGCAGCTTAAGGGGGTGGACTAGCGGGGCCGACAATGGGCAGTTCTTC. Full variable domain (remainder filled in from reference TRBV7-3 and TRBJ2-1): GAGVSQTPSNKVTEKGKYVELRCDPISGHTALYWYRQSLGQGPEFLIYFQGTGAADDSGLPNDRFFAVRPEGSVSTLKIQRTERGDSAVYLCTSSLRGWTSGADNGQFFGPGTRLTVL.

In the case of this clonotype: Its ends do not fully match the called genes, so a read error is possible. The rearrangement links TRBV29-1 to TRBJ2-2; either TRBD1 or TRBD2 may fit D (5 bases each). CDR3 size: 13 residues. CDR1 and CDR2 from the germline V gene are SQVTM and ANQGSEA. The CDR3 here is CSVDIQVTGKLFF. The CDR3 bases are TGCAGCGTTGACATACAGGTCACCGGGAAGCTGTTTTTT.

The chain combines TRBV3-1 with TRBJ2-7, with 10 bases that match TRBD1. J lost 4 bases, V lost 4 bases, and 7 bases had no gene match. Germline values: CDR1 LGHDT, CDR2 YNNKEL (reference sequence). The CDR3 is 15 amino acids. CDR3 bases: TGTGCCAGCAGCCCAGAGGGGGGACAGGGGTACGAGCAGTACTTC. Protein: CASSPEGGQGYEQYF.

This clonotype appeared a few times. The chain joins TRBV4-3 to TRBJ2-7, with a possible D match to TRBD2 (7 bases). The germline V gene has CDR1 LGHNA and CDR2 YSLEER. V gave up 3 bases and J gave up 4 bases, with 25 bases separating them. This CDR3 is built from 18 residues. CDR3 DNA: TGCGCCAGCAGCCAGGGGTTGAGTGGGGGGGCAACAGTATACGAGCAGTACTTC. Its translation is CASSQGLSGGATVYEQYF.

This clonotype was detected a few times. The V call is TRBV7-6, the J call TRBJ2-4; 7 nucleotides agree with TRBD1. The DNA end lines up better with TRBJ2-7; the J call may be wrong. Germline values: CDR1 SGHVS, CDR2 FNYEAQ. The CDR3 length is 15 residues. In DNA, the CDR3 is TGTGCCAGCAGCCCCCGGGACAGCGACTCCTACGAGCAGTACTTC. Translation: CASSPRDSDSYEQYF.

This clonotype was detected ten times or more. The rearrangement links TRBV20-1 to TRBJ2-1; 10 positions match TRBD2. Germline trimming cut 5 bases from V and 4 bases from J; bases unmatched to any gene: 14. Germline assignment: CDR1 DFQATT and CDR2 SNEGSKA (reference sequence). This CDR3 is built from 17 residues. CDR3 in DNA: TGCAGTGCTCCGAACTGGGCTAGCGGGGGCCCTTACAATGAGCAGTTCTTC. Its protein product is CSAPNWASGGPYNEQFF.

This clonotype was picked up a small number of times. This chain uses TRBV20-1 with TRBJ1-2; 8 positions match TRBD1. Looked up from germline, CDR1 is DFQATT and CDR2 is SNEGSKA (reference sequence). V lost 3 bases to trimming and J lost 0 bases; unmatched junction nucleotides: 6. The CDR3 consists of 15 residues. The CDR3 is CSARGTGPANYGYTF. The CDR3 region has the DNA TGCAGTGCTAGGGGGACAGGACCTGCTAACTATGGCTACACCTTC.

Remarks on this clonotype: At one end the junction does not follow the germline gene, possibly because of a read error. The V call is TRBV7-7, the J call TRBJ2-1, with TRBD1 as a possible D gene (6 bases). Per the germline V gene, CDR1 is SSHAT and CDR2 is FNYEAQ (reference sequence). The CDR3 is made up of 13 amino acids. The CDR3 region is CASSLQGTNEQFF. The CDR3 DNA reads TGTGCTAGCAGCTTACAGGGTACCAATGAGCAGTTCTTC.

With respect to this clonotype: The junction differs from germline at one of its ends, possibly a read error. This rearrangement joins TRBV20-1 to TRBJ1-2; D is unclear. The CDR3 loop spans 15 amino acids. CDR1 and CDR2 (germline): DFQATT, SNEGSKA (reference sequence). CDR3 residues: CSARPGSLFNYGYTF. CDR3 coding DNA: TGCAGTGCTAGGCCCGGATCTCTTTTTAACTATGGTTACACCTTC.

The V call is TRBV28, the J call TRBJ2-4; perhaps TRBD1 as D (5 bases). Trimming removed 10 bases at V and 8 bases at J, with 27 bases between. The CDR3 has 16 amino acids. Germline loops: CDR1 MDHEN, CDR2 SYDVKM. CDR3 protein: CATSSSGLGAVYIQYF. CDR3 coding DNA: TGTGCCACAAGTTCTTCAGGGTTAGGGGCTGTTTACATTCAGTACTTC.

The chain employs TRBV7-3 and TRBJ2-3, with D possibly matching TRBD2 (7 bases). Germline assignment: CDR1 SGHTA and CDR2 FQGTGA. The CDR3 spans 20 residues. V lost 1 base, J lost 6 bases, and 29 bases lay in between. In DNA, the CDR3 is TGTGCCAGCAGCTTAAGGAGAGAGGGACCGGGCGGGGGCCTTGTTGATACGCAGTATTTT. Translation: CASSLRREGPGGGLVDTQYF.

The sample holds a few counts of this clonotype. This sequence joins TRBV20-1 and TRBJ2-3; 7 nucleotides line up with TRBD1. Trimming cost V 2 bases and J 2 bases; bases outside gene matches: 7. This CDR3 is built from 15 residues. Germline V lookup: CDR1 DFQATT, CDR2 SNEGSKA (reference sequence). In nucleotides, the CDR3 is TGCAGTGCTAGAAAAGGAAGGGGGCCCACAGATACGCAGTATTTT. This codes for CSARKGRGPTDTQYF.

This clonotype was seen a handful of times. This chain uses TRBV4-1 with TRBJ2-5; 12 bases map to TRBD2. The CDR3 has 17 residues. The V and J ends lost 6 bases and 0 bases, in that order; junction bases with no gene match: 8. Germline assignment: CDR1 MGHRA and CDR2 YSYEKL. In nucleotides, the CDR3 is TGCGCCAGCAGACGACTAGCGGGGGCCATTAACCAAGAGACCCAGTACTTC. It is translated as CASRRLAGAINQETQYF.

As regards this clonotype: One junction end disagrees with the germline gene, perhaps due to a read error. The chain recombines TRBV20-1 with TRBJ2-3; TRBD1 matches 7 bases. The CDR3 loop spans 15 amino acids. Germline values: CDR1 DFQATT, CDR2 SNEGSKA (reference sequence). Here the CDR3 DNA reads TGCAGTGCTGGAGATGGGGACAGTAGCACAGATACGCAGTATTTT. Residues: CSAGDGDSSTDTQYF.

V usage is TRBV20-1 and J usage is TRBJ1-5; D call uncertain. The V end was cut by 0 bases, the J end by 7 bases, with 19 bases between. Germline lookup yields CDR1 DFQATT and CDR2 SNEGSKA (reference sequence). This CDR3 contains 16 residues. The CDR3 protein is CSARDWGATADQPQHF. In nucleotides, the CDR3 is TGCAGTGCTAGAGATTGGGGAGCCACGGCTGACCAGCCCCAGCATTTT.

The V and J genes are TRBV3-1 and TRBJ2-5; 7 positions match TRBD1. This CDR3 is 15 amino acids long. V lost 5 bases to trimming and J lost 4 bases; unmatched junction nucleotides: 10. In germline, CDR1 is LGHDT, CDR2 YNNKEL (reference sequence). CDR3 loop: CASSFETGWGETQYF. The DNA of the CDR3 is TGTGCCAGCAGCTTCGAGACAGGGTGGGGAGAGACCCAGTACTTC.

In its sample, this clonotype was seen a few times. The genes are TRBV3-1 and TRBJ2-5, with no clear D. The end of the DNA is better explained by TRBJ2-7, so the J call may be wrong. This CDR3 is 13 amino acids long. Germline-derived CDR1 and CDR2 are LGHDT and YNNKEL (reference sequence). The CDR3 region is CASSQLPSYEQYF. CDR3 in DNA: TGTGCCAGCAGCCAATTACCCTCCTACGAGCAGTACTTC.

The chain links TRBV7-2 to TRBJ1-2; D might be TRBD1 (5 bases). Per germline, CDR1 SGHTA and CDR2 FQGNSA. The CDR3 totals 15 residues. Deletions cut 1 base from V and 4 bases from J, with 13 bases between. In DNA form, the CDR3 reads TGTGCCAGCAGCTTAGGCGGAGGGGCACCCTATGGCTACACCTTC. Encoded protein: CASSLGGGAPYGYTF.

This clonotype was seen more than once but under ten times. J is TRBJ2-7 and V is TRBV7-2; D possibly uses TRBD1 or TRBD2 (5 bases each). V was cut by 5 bases and J by 0 bases, with 17 bases left in between. Germline V gene sequence: CDR1 SGHTA, CDR2 FQGNSA. The CDR3 totals 16 residues. In nucleotides, the CDR3 is TGTGCCAGCAGCAAGAGGTCCGGGACGGACTCCTACGAGCAGTACTTC. This translates into CASSKRSGTDSYEQYF.

The chain couples TRBV12-3 or TRBV12-4 to TRBJ2-5; D gene unclear. V shed 2 bases and J shed 2 bases, with 6 bases lying between them. The CDR3 runs to 13 residues. For the CDR3, the DNA is TGTGCCAGCAGTTTACTGGAGCAAGAGACCCAGTACTTC. Translation: CASSLLEQETQYF.

The chain uses TRBV10-3 and TRBJ2-1, with TRBD2 matching over 11 bases. This CDR3 contains 16 residues. V shed 6 bases, J shed 5 bases, and the junction held 9 bases outside the gene matches. Germline V gene sequence: CDR1 ENHRY, CDR2 SYGVKD. The CDR3 DNA sequence: TGTGCCATCAGCCCTTTTAGCGGGGGGGCCGACAATGAGCAGTTCTTC. As protein: CAISPFSGGADNEQFF.

The CDR3 spells CASSLARGGAHNEQFF. The CDR3 nucleotides read TGTGCCAGCAGCTTAGCTCGCGGGGGGGCCCACAATGAGCAGTTCTTC. The chain combines TRBV7-2 with TRBJ2-1; 9 nucleotides align to TRBD2. Per the germline V gene, CDR1 is SGHTA and CDR2 is FQGNSA. V gave up 0 bases and J gave up 5 bases; unmatched junction bases: 5. This CDR3 has 16 residues.

This chain connects TRBV15 to TRBJ2-7; D is undetermined. In germline, CDR1 is LNHNV, CDR2 YYDKDF (reference sequence). V lost 1 base, J lost 2 bases, and 9 bases lay in between. The CDR3 length is 14 residues. For the CDR3, the DNA is TGTGCCACCAGCAGAGGGGCAGGCCCCTACGAGCAGTACTTC. Protein product: CATSRGAGPYEQYF.

This chain joins TRBV7-2 and TRBJ1-2; D is unresolved. Per germline, CDR1 SGHTA and CDR2 FQGNSA. Trimming cost V 2 bases and J 3 bases, with 4 bases left between them. The CDR3 loop spans 12 amino acids. The CDR3: CASSLIHYGYTF. The CDR3 region has the DNA TGTGCCAGCAGCTTAATTCACTATGGCTACACCTTC.